Listed below are T cell receptor beta chains from one sample, sequenced in a study of cytomegalovirus exposure and HLA in healthy donors. Generated by immunoSEQ multiplex PCR, the TCRdb table keeps only in-frame clones and is missing some. This sample has roughly 70,000 clones, with around 69% found just once. Sequencing was done on a sample of PBMCs. These receptors all stem from a human donor in good health. Each CDR3 is given with its conserved first and last residue. D genes are given only for firm matches. Size values are once, few and many counts, or a class for expanded clones, and some rows have none.

v_gene	d_gene	j_gene	abundance	CDR3nt	CDR3aa
TRBV30	NA	TRBJ2-7	few	TGTGCCTGGAGTAGACAGCGCGAGCAGTACTTC	CAWSRQREQYF
TRBV25-1	TRBD1	TRBJ1-1	NA	TGTGCCAGCAGTGGGGACAGACTAATGAACACTGAAGCTTTCTTT	CASSGDRLMNTEAFF
TRBV29-1	NA	TRBJ2-3	NA	TGCAGCGTTGAAGGGAGACAGATCTTCACAGATACGCAGTATTTT	CSVEGRQIFTDTQYF
TRBV6-5	NA	TRBJ1-2	NA	TGTGCCAGCAGTTACGGAGGACAGCCCTATGGCTACACCTTC	CASSYGGQPYGYTF
TRBV7-9	TRBD2	TRBJ2-1	NA	TGTGCCAGCAGTCAAGCGGGAGCGTACGGTGAGCAGTTCTTC	CASSQAGAYGEQFF
TRBV30	NA	TRBJ1-2	NA	TGTGCCTGGAGCCCGTTGGGAAGCGGCTATGGCTACACCTTC	CAWSPLGSGYGYTF
TRBV7-9	NA	TRBJ1-1	NA	TGTGCCAGCATCTCTGGGACACTCAACACTGAAGCTTTCTTT	CASISGTLNTEAFF
TRBV7-9	NA	TRBJ2-4	few	TGTTCCAGCAGCCCTCCAACAGGGACCCTAGCCAAAAACATTCAGTACTTC	CSSSPPTGTLAKNIQYF
TRBV10-2	TRBD2	TRBJ2-1	NA	TGCGCCAGCAGTGCTAGCGGGAGGGCGAGTGAGCAGTTCTTC	CASSASGRASEQFF
TRBV27	TRBD1	TRBJ2-5	NA	TGTGCCAGCAGCTCGACAGGGGGCTGGGAGGAGACCCAGTACTTC	CASSSTGGWEETQYF
TRBV11-2	TRBD1	TRBJ1-2	NA	TGTGCCAGCAGCTCCCTCAGGACAGGGGGCGATGGCTACACCTTC	CASSSLRTGGDGYTF
TRBV6-5	TRBD1	TRBJ2-7	NA	TGTGCCAGCAGTTACTCGACAGGGGGCTCGTCCTACGAGCAGTACTTC	CASSYSTGGSSYEQYF
TRBV29-1	NA	TRBJ2-3	NA	TGCAGCGTTGAAGATCGGGGACAAAGGGCAGATACGCAGTATTTT	CSVEDRGQRADTQYF
TRBV27	NA	TRBJ2-7	NA	TGTGCCAGCAGTAGGGACTTTAGCTCCTACGAGCAGTACTTC	CASSRDFSSYEQYF
TRBV30	TRBD2	TRBJ2-7	NA	TGTGCCTGGAGTACGAGCGGGAGTCAACGTGAGCAGTACTTC	CAWSTSGSQREQYF
TRBV6-5	TRBD1	TRBJ1-4	NA	TGTGCCAGCAGTTCCTGGACAGGGGGCGGTGAAAAACTGTTTTTT	CASSSWTGGGEKLFF
TRBV29-1	TRBD1	TRBJ1-2	once	TGCAGCGCCTCGGGACAGGCCAACTATGGCTACCCCTTC	CSASGQANYGYPF
TRBV6-5	TRBD1	TRBJ2-7	NA	TGTGCCAGCAGTTACGGGACAGGTGTCGCGCAGTACTTC	CASSYGTGVAQYF
TRBV19	NA	TRBJ1-1	NA	TGTGCCAGTAGTCCAAGTGGGGCGACTGAAGCTTTCTTT	CASSPSGATEAFF
TRBV27	NA	TRBJ2-7	NA	TGTGCCAGCAGTTTGGGACAGGGGGCGCGCCTAGCGGGAGGGCGGGAGCAGTACTTC	CASSLGQGARLAGGREQYF
TRBV2	NA	TRBJ1-5	NA	TGTGCCAGCAGTGATGAATACAGGGTTGGCAATCAGCCCCAGCATTTT	CASSDEYRVGNQPQHF
TRBV7-2	NA	TRBJ2-5	NA	TGTGCCAGCAGCTCCTACTCGGGCGGGGAGACCCAGTACTTC	CASSSYSGGETQYF
TRBV27	NA	TRBJ1-5	NA	TGTGCCAGCAACAAGTTCAGTGGGGCGCCCCAGCATTTT	CASNKFSGAPQHF
TRBV29-1	NA	TRBJ2-5	NA	TGCAGCGTTCACAGGGAAGAGACCCAGTACTTC	CSVHREETQYF
TRBV29-1	TRBD1	TRBJ1-2	NA	TGCAGCATAAGACAAGGGGGCACCAATGGCTACACCTTC	CSIRQGGTNGYTF
TRBV7-9	NA	TRBJ2-5	NA	TGTGCCAGCAGCTTAAATTTGGAGGGGGCGACCCAGTACTTC	CASSLNLEGATQYF
TRBV18	NA	TRBJ2-2	NA	TGTGCCAGCTCACCACCCGACAGGCGGGCGAGCACCGGGGAGCTGTTTTTT	CASSPPDRRASTGELFF
TRBV15	TRBD1	TRBJ2-1	NA	TGTGCCACCGGACCGGACAGGGGCTACAATGAGCAGTTCTTC	CATGPDRGYNEQFF
TRBV13	TRBD1	TRBJ2-7	NA	TGTGCCAGCAGCCTCGGACAGGGGCATATCGAGCAGTACTTC	CASSLGQGHIEQYF
TRBV11-2	TRBD2	TRBJ2-5	NA	TGTGCCAGCAGCTTAGGGCCTAGCGGGAGGTCGGAGACCCAGTACTTC	CASSLGPSGRSETQYF
TRBV6-1	TRBD1	TRBJ1-5	NA	TGTGCCAGCCACGACAGGGGGCATCAGCCCCAGCATTTT	CASHDRGHQPQHF
TRBV19	NA	TRBJ2-1	NA	TGTGCCAGTAGTAAGGCGGGCCTCTCCTACAATGAGCAGTTCTTC	CASSKAGLSYNEQFF
TRBV7-9	TRBD1	TRBJ1-1	few	TGTTCCAGCAGCCCACAGGGGGGGGGCTGGAACACTGAAGCTTTCTTT	CSSSPQGGGWNTEAFF
TRBV30	NA	TRBJ2-7	few	TGTGCCTGGAGTGTGGGGCAGTACTACGAGCAGTACTTC	CAWSVGQYYEQYF
TRBV10-3	NA	TRBJ2-1	NA	TGTGCCATCAGTGAGGGCCATGAGCAGTTCTTC	CAISEGHEQFF
TRBV15	TRBD1	TRBJ1-1	NA	TGTGCCACCAGCCACGAAAGGGACAGGCTGAACACTGAAGCTTTCTTT	CATSHERDRLNTEAFF